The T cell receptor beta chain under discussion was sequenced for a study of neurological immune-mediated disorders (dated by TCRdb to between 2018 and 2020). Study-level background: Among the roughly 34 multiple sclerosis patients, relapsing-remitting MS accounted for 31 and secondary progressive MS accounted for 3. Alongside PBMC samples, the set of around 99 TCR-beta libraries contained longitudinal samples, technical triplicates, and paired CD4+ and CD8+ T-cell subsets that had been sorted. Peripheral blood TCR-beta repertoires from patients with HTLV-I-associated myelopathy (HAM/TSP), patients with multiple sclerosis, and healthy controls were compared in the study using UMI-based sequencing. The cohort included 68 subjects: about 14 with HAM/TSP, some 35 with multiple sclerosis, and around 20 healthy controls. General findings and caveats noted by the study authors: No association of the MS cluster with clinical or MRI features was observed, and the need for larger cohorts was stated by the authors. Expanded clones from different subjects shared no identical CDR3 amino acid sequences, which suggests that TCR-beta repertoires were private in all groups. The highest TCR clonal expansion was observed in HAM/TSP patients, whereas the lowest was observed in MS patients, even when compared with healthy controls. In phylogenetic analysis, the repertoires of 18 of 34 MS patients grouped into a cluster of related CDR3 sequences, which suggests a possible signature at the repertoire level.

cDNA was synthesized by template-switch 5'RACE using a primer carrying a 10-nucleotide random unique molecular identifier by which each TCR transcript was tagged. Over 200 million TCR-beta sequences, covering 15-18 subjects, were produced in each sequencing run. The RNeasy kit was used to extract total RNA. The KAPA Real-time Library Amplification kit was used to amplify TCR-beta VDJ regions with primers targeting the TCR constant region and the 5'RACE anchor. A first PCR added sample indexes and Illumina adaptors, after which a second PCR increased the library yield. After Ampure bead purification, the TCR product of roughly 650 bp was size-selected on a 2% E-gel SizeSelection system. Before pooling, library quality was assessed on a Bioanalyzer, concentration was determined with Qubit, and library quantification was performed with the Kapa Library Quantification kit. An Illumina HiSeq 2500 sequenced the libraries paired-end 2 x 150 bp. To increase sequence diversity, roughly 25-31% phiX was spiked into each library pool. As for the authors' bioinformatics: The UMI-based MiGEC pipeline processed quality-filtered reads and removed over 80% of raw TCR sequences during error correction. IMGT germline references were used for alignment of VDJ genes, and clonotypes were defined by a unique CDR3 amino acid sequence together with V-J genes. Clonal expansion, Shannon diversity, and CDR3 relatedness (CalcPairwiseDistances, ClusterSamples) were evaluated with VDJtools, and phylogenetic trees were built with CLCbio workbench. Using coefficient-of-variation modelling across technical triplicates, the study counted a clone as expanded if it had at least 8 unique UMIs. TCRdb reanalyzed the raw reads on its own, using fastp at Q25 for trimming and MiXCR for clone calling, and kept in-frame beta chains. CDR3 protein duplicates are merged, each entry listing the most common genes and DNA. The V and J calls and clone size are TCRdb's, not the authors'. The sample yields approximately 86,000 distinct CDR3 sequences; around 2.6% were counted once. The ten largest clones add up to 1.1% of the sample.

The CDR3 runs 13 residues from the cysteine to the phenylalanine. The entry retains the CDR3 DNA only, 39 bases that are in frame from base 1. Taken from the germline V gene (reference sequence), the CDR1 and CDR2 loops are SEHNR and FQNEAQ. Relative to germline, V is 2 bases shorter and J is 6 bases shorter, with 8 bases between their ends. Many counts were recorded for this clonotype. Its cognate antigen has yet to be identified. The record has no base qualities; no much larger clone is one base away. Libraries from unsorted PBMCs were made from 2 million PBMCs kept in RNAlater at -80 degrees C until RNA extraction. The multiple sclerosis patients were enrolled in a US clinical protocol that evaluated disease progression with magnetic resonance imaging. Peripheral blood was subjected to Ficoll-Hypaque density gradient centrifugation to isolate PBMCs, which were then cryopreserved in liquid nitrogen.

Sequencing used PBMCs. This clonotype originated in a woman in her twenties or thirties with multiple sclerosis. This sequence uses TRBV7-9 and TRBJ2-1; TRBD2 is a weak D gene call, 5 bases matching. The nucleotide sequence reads TGTGCCAGCAGCTTATCGGAGGTCAATGAGCAGTTCTTC. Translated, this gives CASSLSEVNEQFF.